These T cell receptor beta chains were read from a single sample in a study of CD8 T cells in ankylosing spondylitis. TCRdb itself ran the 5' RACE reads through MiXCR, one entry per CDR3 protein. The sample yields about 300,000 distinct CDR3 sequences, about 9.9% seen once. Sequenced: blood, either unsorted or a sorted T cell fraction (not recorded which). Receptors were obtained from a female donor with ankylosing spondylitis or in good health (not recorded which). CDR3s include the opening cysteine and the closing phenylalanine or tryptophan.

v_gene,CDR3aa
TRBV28,CASSFRLGNTIYF
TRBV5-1,CASSLDGRGGHPEAFF
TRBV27,CASRNRGGQTQYF
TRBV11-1,CASSSSLLAGEVYNEQFF
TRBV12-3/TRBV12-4,CASSRQGLGEQYF
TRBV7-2,CASSPRLGQGYGYTF
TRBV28,CASSPYPQGVVAHQPQHF
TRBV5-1,CASSLFAGLTYEQYF
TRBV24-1,CATSDFSRTSGAYEQYF
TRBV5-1,CASSTGTSGFKETQYF
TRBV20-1,CSARGPSSYEQYF
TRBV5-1,CASSFTSGGLVYEQYF
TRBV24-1,CATSAAGGPAGETQYF
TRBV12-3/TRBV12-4,CASTPAGGGTGELFF
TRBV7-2,CASSSNYGFDEQYF
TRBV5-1,CASSLLTSTDTQYF
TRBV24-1,CATSDRGSSTDTQYF
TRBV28,CASSSTGVKYNEQFF
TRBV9,CASSVVTGELFF
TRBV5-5,CASSLVGGGLKTQYF
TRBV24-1,CATSATYRVTGKLFF
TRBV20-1,CSARDVPGRAPGTDTQYF
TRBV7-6,CASSWGDYGYTF
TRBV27,CASRRLASPGELFF
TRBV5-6,CASSSEVSYNEQFF
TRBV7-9,CASSRGMLTLHF
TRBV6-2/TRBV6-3,CASWDTVSNQPQHF
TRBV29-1,CSAGQSYEQYF
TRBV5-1,CASKLDGSPLHF
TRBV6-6,CASPRGRNTEAFF
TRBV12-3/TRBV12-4,CASSFLRDRGHEQYF
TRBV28,CASSFSGALNTEAFF
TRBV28,CASSSPRGTSSTDTQYF
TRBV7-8,CASSLGGGPGTDTQYF
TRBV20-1,CSARDPWGARGETQYF
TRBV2,CASKEETQYF
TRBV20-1,CSGKAQLDSPLHF
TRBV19,CASSIMGGYNEQFF
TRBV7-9,CASSLVYREAFF
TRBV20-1,CSAVFDRVSNEQFF
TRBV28,CASWGQYSGANVLTF
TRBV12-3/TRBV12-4,CASSLSGTGETQYF
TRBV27,CASSLTSEFSYNEQFF
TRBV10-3,CAISGQGGNQPQHF
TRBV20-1,CSARDRGRSNQPQHF
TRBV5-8,CASTTRDRNTGELFF
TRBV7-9,CASSFTGVGNQPQHF
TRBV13,CASSLAATNQETQYF
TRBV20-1,CSAFTQKATDTQYF
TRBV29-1,CSVGGTQYF
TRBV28,CASSFSGSPSPYEQYF
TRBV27,CASSLVGTSYNEQFF
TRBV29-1,CSVLRGTGARNEQFF